Sequencing of this T cell receptor beta chain was carried out in a study of T cells in Graves' hyperthyroidism and ophthalmopathy. Amplification of TCR beta CDR3 regions was performed using RNA transcripts as template. HTBI primers were used for first-round RT-PCR of the TCR CDR3. TCRdb re-called the multiplex PCR reads through MiXCR, storing one row per CDR3 protein. The sample includes 270,000 or so distinct CDR3 sequences, roughly 15% of them seen just once. This clonotype was picked up many times. These patients, aged 18 to 65, had recently diagnosed hyperthyroidism lasting under 2 months. The clonotype originates from a woman aged 50 to 65 with Graves' hyperthyroidism that later progressed to Graves' ophthalmopathy. The sequenced sample was blood.

The CDR3 sequence: CAWSVDRNEQFF. The CDR3 bases are TGTGCCTGGAGTGTAGACCGCAATGAGCAGTTCTTC. The chain links TRBV30 to TRBJ2-1; D not certain. CDR1 GTSNPN and CDR2 SVGIG come from the germline V gene (reference sequence). This CDR3 is 12 amino acids long. V was pared by 0 bases and J by 6 bases, with 6 bases between.